This T cell receptor (beta chain) originates from a study of yellow fever vaccine responses in identical twins. Findings of the study overall: Twins reportedly mounted vaccine T cell responses that seemed partly convergent, partly personalized.

Deletions cut 7 bases from V and 1 base from J, with 11 bases between. The V gene's germline CDR1 is MNHNS and CDR2 SASEGT. The CDR3 runs to 14 residues. TCRdb re-derived calls from the RT-PCR reads in MiXCR, one entry per CDR3 protein. The table has approximately 1,000 distinct CDR3 sequences, approximately 81% seen once; the top ten hold approximately 6.9%. As to this clonotype: Its antigen remains unidentified.

The TCR was taken from a woman aged 18-35 years who received the yellow fever vaccine. The sample in question was T cells from blood (PBMCs), unsorted or a sorted subset (not recorded which), obtained before or after yellow fever vaccination (not recorded which). The rearrangement joins TRBV6-1 to TRBJ1-5, with D possibly being TRBD1 (5 bases). The CDR3 loop is CASTLDNSNQPQHF. The CDR3 DNA follows: TGTGCCAGCACCTTGGACAACAGCAATCAGCCCCAGCATTTT.